This record covers a single T cell receptor (beta chain). The libraries of TRB cDNA were prepared using 5' RACE with UMI labels. TCRdb processed the 5' RACE reads again and assigns one entry to each CDR3 protein, with no DNA. This sample's table reports fewer than 80,000 distinct CDR3 sequences. These data come from a study of CXCR3-negative and CXCR3-positive naive CD8 T cells. CDR1 is SQVTM, CDR2 ANQGSEA, per germline. The CDR3 has 14 amino acids. The V gene is TRBV29-1, the J gene TRBJ2-7; no DNA is available, so the TRBD2 call from TCRdb remains unchecked. Source material: naive CXCR3- CD8+ T cells from blood. Subset here: CD45RO-CCR7+CD27+CD95- naive CD8+ T cells lacking CXCR3 (TNR3-). The clonotype originates from a human donor in good health. Some clones in this sample may be carry-over from other donors' samples. The CDR3: CSVEGGRTPYEQYF.